This T cell receptor (beta chain) was observed in a study of T cells in Graves' hyperthyroidism and ophthalmopathy. Background on the study: Peripheral blood was obtained at initial diagnosis, preceding any treatment.

A lack of ophthalmopathy progression within 18 months defined stable Graves' hyperthyroidism. Amplified regions were TCR beta CDR3 sequences from RNA transcripts. HTBI primers were used for first-round RT-PCR of the TCR CDR3. TCRdb passed the multiplex PCR reads through MiXCR, listing each CDR3 protein once. The table lists under 550,000 distinct CDR3 sequences, about an eighth of them singletons. V was pared by 4 bases and J by 7 bases, with 4 bases of the junction left unmatched. There are 15 residues in the CDR3. Germline CDR1 is SNHLY and CDR2 is FYNNEI. There are many counts of this clonotype. V gene TRBV2 combines with J gene TRBJ2-2; 12 nucleotides agree with TRBD2. This sequence was found in a woman aged 18-35 years with Graves' hyperthyroidism. The specimen was blood. The CDR3 nucleotides read TGTGCCAGCAGTGGACTAGCGGGAGAGGTCGGGGAGCTGTTTTTT. Translation gives CASSGLAGEVGELFF.